Following are 3 T cell receptor beta chains from one sample sequenced in a study of cytomegalovirus exposure and HLA in healthy donors. The PCR employed 60 Vbeta primers together with 13 Jbeta primers. The table came from immunoSEQ multiplex PCR; TCRdb's copy has only in-frame clones and leaves some out. The sample yields 150,000 to 200,000 clones, approximately 85% seen once. The sample taken for sequencing was PBMCs. These receptors were taken from a man between 18 and 29 years old in good health and CMV-seropositive.

This clone occurred a few times. V and J are TRBV6-5 and TRBJ1-5; TRBD1 matches 7 bases. This CDR3 has 15 residues. The junction had 7 bases not matched to a gene; V was cut back by 6 bases and J by 2 bases. Per germline, CDR1 MNHEY and CDR2 SVGAGI. The DNA for the CDR3 is TGTGCCAGCAGCAGACTCGGACAGGGCAATCAGCCCCAGCATTTT. Translating it yields CASSRLGQGNQPQHF.

The chain links TRBV27 to TRBJ1-2; 9 bases fit TRBD1. Germline V gene lookup returns CDR1 MNHEY and CDR2 SMNVEV (reference sequence). Trimming cost V 6 bases and J 4 bases; bases outside gene matches: 9. CDR3 length: 15 residues. The CDR3 DNA sequence: TGTGCCAGCAGAGTACAGGGGGCGAAATTCTATGGCTACACCTTC. Protein sequence: CASRVQGAKFYGYTF.

In regard to this clone: A read error may account for a junction end that differs from germline. V and J are TRBV7-2 and TRBJ1-2, with 9 bases matching TRBD1. Germline CDR1 and CDR2: SGHTA and FQGNSA. This CDR3 has 13 residues. The CDR3 nucleotides are TGTGCCAGCAGCGGGGGGGACAGGGACCAACGGGCCTTC. Its translation is CASSGGDRDQRAF.